The 30 T cell receptor beta chains reported below all come from one sample, sequenced in a study of blood T cell repertoires in COVID-19. Here immunoSEQ multiplex PCR was the method, and the copy in TCRdb shows in-frame clones only, minus some. The sample carries 150,000 to 200,000 clones, 70% to 90% recorded once. Sequencing was carried out using peripheral blood. These receptors were collected from a human donor in a cohort sampled during active COVID-19.

V is TRBV7-2 and J is TRBJ2-7, with 9 bases fitting TRBD1. The CDR3 consists of 14 residues. Germline V gives CDR1 SGHTA, CDR2 FQGNSA. The V and J ends lost 5 bases and 2 bases, in that order; junction bases with no gene match: 4. CDR3 sequence reads: CASSRDRDTYEQYF. CDR3 in DNA: TGTGCCAGCAGCCGGGACAGGGATACCTACGAGCAGTACTTC.

The chain recombines TRBV6-1 with TRBJ1-6, with D unresolved. The CDR3 totals 14 residues. Germline V gene sequence: CDR1 MNHNS, CDR2 SASEGT. Trimming cost V 0 bases and J 7 bases, with 7 bases left between them. CDR3 sequence reads: CASSEAPANSPLHF. The CDR3 DNA is TGTGCCAGCAGTGAAGCTCCAGCGAATTCACCCCTCCACTTT.

CDR3: CASSVPRVGELFF. In nucleotides, the CDR3 is TGTGCCAGTAGTGTCCCCAGGGTGGGGGAGCTGTTTTTT. The V and J genes are TRBV19 and TRBJ2-2; D may be TRBD1 (5 bases). There are 13 residues in the CDR3. Germline CDR1 and CDR2: LNHDA and SQIVND (reference sequence). V lost 5 bases and J lost 8, with 12 bases in between.

The genes are TRBV9 and TRBJ2-6; 10 bases agree with TRBD1. CDR1 SGDLS and CDR2 YYNGEE come from the germline V gene. The junction had 12 bases not matched to a gene; V was cut back by 0 bases and J by 0 bases. The length of the CDR3 is 21 residues. The CDR3 reads CASSVAPTGGQGISGANVLTF. CDR3 bases: TGTGCCAGCAGCGTAGCGCCGACGGGGGGACAGGGGATCTCTGGGGCCAACGTCCTGACTTTC.

The rearrangement uses TRBV12-3 or TRBV12-4 and TRBJ1-2; TRBD1 might be the D (6 bases). The CDR3 spans 13 residues. Trimming cost V 3 bases and J 4 bases, with 9 bases left between them. The DNA of the CDR3 is TGTGCCAGCAGTTTTGCGGGGGCCTATGGCTACACCTTC. It codes for CASSFAGAYGYTF.

The chain joins TRBV5-4 to TRBJ1-4; 7 bases map to TRBD1. Germline assignment: CDR1 SGHNT and CDR2 YYREEE (reference sequence). Trimming removed 3 bases from V and 5 bases from J; junction bases left unmatched: 7. The CDR3 runs 15 residues. The CDR3 region has the DNA TGTGCCAGCAGCTCCGGGACAGAACAGAATGAAAAACTGTTTTTT. This gives the protein CASSSGTEQNEKLFF.

This clone was seen once. This chain links TRBV10-3 with TRBJ1-1, with 11 bases that match TRBD1. The CDR3 spans 19 residues. The V gene's germline CDR1 is ENHRY and CDR2 SYGVKD. J gave up 0 bases and V 0 bases, and 9 bases lay outside the gene matches. As DNA, the CDR3 is TGTGCCATCAGTGAGTCACGGACAGGGGGCACAATCATGAACACTGAAGCTTTCTTT. Its protein product is CAISESRTGGTIMNTEAFF.

This chain joins TRBV6-5 and TRBJ2-2; D is possibly TRBD2 (6 bases). The CDR3 is 13 residues long. V was shortened by 7 bases and J by 5 bases, with 11 bases between the two germline ends. CDR1 and CDR2 from the germline V gene are MNHEY and SVGAGI. The CDR3: CASNVGRTGELFF. In DNA, the CDR3 is TGTGCCAGCAATGTAGGGAGGACCGGGGAGCTGTTTTTT.

The rearrangement joins TRBV20-1 to TRBJ1-2; D is unclear. This CDR3 contains 11 residues. Germline CDR1 DFQATT, CDR2 SNEGSKA (reference sequence). The V end was cut by 3 bases, the J end by 2 bases, with 4 bases between. This CDR3 is CSARENYGYTF. The DNA for the CDR3 is TGCAGTGCTAGGGAGAACTATGGCTACACCTTC.

The chain combines TRBV28 with TRBJ2-7; 7 bases match TRBD1. The CDR3 sequence is 14 residues long. Per the germline V gene, CDR1 is MDHEN and CDR2 is SYDVKM. V trimming: 8 bases; J trimming: 3 bases; junction bases outside the gene matches: 10. The CDR3, as DNA: TGTGCCAGCTCCGCGACAGGGTCCCTCTACGAGCAGTACTTC. It encodes CASSATGSLYEQYF.

V gene TRBV6-5 combines with J gene TRBJ2-5; 7 bases line up with TRBD2. CDR3 length: 15 residues. V was clipped by 0 bases and J by 3 bases; unmatched bases: 4. Germline lookup yields CDR1 MNHEY and CDR2 SVGAGI. The CDR3 DNA follows: TGTGCCAGCAGTTACTCCGGGACTATTGAAGAGACCCAGTACTTC. Amino acids: CASSYSGTIEETQYF.

The chain recombines TRBV28 with TRBJ2-6, with D perhaps TRBD1 (6 bases). Trimming took 4 bases from V and 2 from J, leaving 12 bases between them. Germline V gene sequence: CDR1 MDHEN, CDR2 SYDVKM. This CDR3 region has 16 residues. As DNA, the CDR3 is TGTGCCAGCAGTTCAACAGGGCAGCCTGGGGCCAACGTCCTGACTTTC. It encodes CASSSTGQPGANVLTF.

CDR3 protein: CASSERTSGGEQYF. In DNA, the CDR3 is TGTGCCAGCAGTGAACGGACTAGCGGGGGTGAGCAGTACTTC. The chain employs TRBV6-1 and TRBJ2-7; 13 bases fit TRBD2. In germline, CDR1 is MNHNS, CDR2 SASEGT. V trimming: 2 bases; J trimming: 7 bases; junction bases outside the gene matches: 2. The CDR3 consists of 14 residues.

The rearrangement joins TRBV9 to TRBJ2-5; the D gene is possibly TRBD2 (5 bases). V lost 0 bases, J lost 2 bases, and 11 bases lay in between. Per the germline V gene, CDR1 is SGDLS and CDR2 is YYNGEE. This CDR3 is built from 15 residues. CDR3 amino acids: CASSVGHREQETQYF. CDR3 in DNA: TGTGCCAGCAGCGTAGGGCATAGGGAGCAAGAGACCCAGTACTTC.

This chain uses TRBV12-5 with TRBJ1-2; weak D call: TRBD1 (6 bases). This CDR3 has 13 residues. Deletions cut 7 bases from V and 2 bases from J, with 11 bases between. Germline lookup yields CDR1 LGHNT and CDR2 FRNRAP. The CDR3 coding sequence is TGTGCTAGTGCCAACGACAGGAACTATGGCTACACCTTC. Protein sequence: CASANDRNYGYTF.

The rearrangement joins TRBV11-2 to TRBJ1-4, with D possibly TRBD1 on 6 matching bases. Looked up from germline, CDR1 is SGHAT and CDR2 is FQNNGV. The CDR3 length is 14 residues. V dropped 5 bases and J dropped 4 bases, with 11 bases sitting between them. The CDR3 DNA reads as TGTGCCAGCAGCGGGGGCGTTGGTAATGAAAAACTGTTTTTT. Amino acids: CASSGGVGNEKLFF. The complete variable domain, with remaining parts taken from reference TRBV11-2 and TRBJ1-4, reads EAGVAQSPRYKIIEKRQSVAFWCNPISGHATLYWYQQILGQGPKLLIQFQNNGVVDDSQLPKDRFSAERLKGVDSTLKIQPAKLEDSAVYLCASSGGVGNEKLFFGSGTQLSVL.

V gene TRBV7-8 combines with J gene TRBJ2-7, with unresolved D. Trimming took 8 bases from V and 3 from J, leaving 11 bases between them. Germline V gives CDR1 SGHVS, CDR2 FQNEAQ. The CDR3 has 12 amino acids. CDR3 coding DNA: TGTGCCAGCGGTCGTGGCGGCTACGAGCAGTACTTC. Protein: CASGRGGYEQYF.

This clone occurred a few times. The gene calls are TRBV5-1 and TRBJ2-7, with D unclear. Per germline, CDR1 SGHRS and CDR2 YFSETQ. V was clipped by 3 bases and J by 0 bases, with 7 bases between them. This CDR3 comprises 13 residues. The CDR3 DNA reads TGCGCCAGCAGCTACAGAGCCTCCTACGAGCAGTACTTC. Amino acids: CASSYRASYEQYF.

This sequence joins TRBV28 and TRBJ2-7; 8 nucleotides agree with TRBD1. CDR3 length equals 15 residues. Germline lookup yields CDR1 MDHEN and CDR2 SYDVKM. The V gene end was trimmed by 2 bases and the J gene end by 4 bases; junction bases not matched to a gene: 7. As DNA, the CDR3 is TGTGCCAGCAGTTTAGTGGCAGGGGGCGGTTACGAGCAGTACTTC. Residues: CASSLVAGGGYEQYF.

The chain is built from TRBV6-5 and TRBJ1-4; no definite D call. V shed 2 bases and J shed 3 bases, with 7 bases lying between them. The CDR3 totals 14 residues. Germline CDR1 and CDR2: MNHEY and SVGAGI. Here the CDR3 reads CASSYDYSNEKLFF. The DNA of the CDR3 is TGTGCCAGCAGTTACGACTATTCTAATGAAAAACTGTTTTTT.

The V call is TRBV5-4, the J call TRBJ2-7; D gene uncertain. The CDR3 runs 12 residues. In germline, CDR1 is SGHNT, CDR2 YYREEE (reference sequence). V was clipped by 2 bases and J by 5 bases, with 8 bases between them. DNA of the CDR3: TGTGCCAGCAGCTTTAGGCAGGACGAGCAGTACTTC. It codes for CASSFRQDEQYF.

As for this clone: The same CDR3 also results from other DNA sequences found in this sample. The rearrangement uses TRBV5-1 and TRBJ2-1, with 12 bases identical to TRBD2. The CDR3 has 16 amino acids. With V trimmed by 0 bases and J by 3 bases, 1 base remained unmatched. Per germline, CDR1 SGHRS and CDR2 YFSETQ. The CDR3 nucleotides read TGCGCCAGCAGCTTGGAACTAGCGGGGGGCTACAATGAGCAGTTCTTC. It is translated as CASSLELAGGYNEQFF.

The V call is TRBV7-9, the J call TRBJ1-3, with D uncertain. The CDR3 covers 14 residues. With 3 bases removed from V and 1 base from J, the gap between germline ends came to 7 bases. The germline V gene has CDR1 SEHNR and CDR2 FQNEAQ (reference sequence). CDR3 protein: CASSLSGSGNTIYF. For the CDR3, the DNA is TGTGCCAGCAGCTTGTCGGGATCTGGAAACACCATATATTTT.

The V gene is TRBV29-1, the J gene TRBJ1-1; D perhaps matches TRBD1 (5 bases). Trimming left V 6 bases short and J 4 bases short, with 12 bases between. The germline gives CDR1 SQVTM, CDR2 ANQGSEA. The CDR3 runs 12 residues. CDR3 in DNA: TGCAGCGTCGACAGCTCAGGCACTGAAGCTTTCTTT. Translated, it gives CSVDSSGTEAFF.

Comments on this clone: The same CDR3 is also encoded by other DNA sequences in this sample. V usage is TRBV24-1 and J usage is TRBJ2-7; weak D call: TRBD2 (5 bases). Trimming cost V 0 bases and J 7 bases, with 9 bases left between them. Germline V lookup: CDR1 KGHDR, CDR2 SFDVKD. This CDR3 comprises 13 residues. CDR3 sequence reads: CATSDLRGNEQYF. CDR3 sequence (DNA): TGTGCCACCAGTGATTTGCGAGGGAATGAGCAGTACTTC.

The V gene is TRBV7-8, the J gene TRBJ2-7; 8 positions match TRBD1. With 6 bases clipped from V and 3 bases from J, the junction kept 4 bases outside the gene matches. Germline V gene sequence: CDR1 SGHVS, CDR2 FQNEAQ. This CDR3 region has 13 residues. Here the CDR3 DNA reads TGTGCCAGCAGTTGGACAGGGTTCTACGAGCAGTACTTC. It translates to CASSWTGFYEQYF.

The V call is TRBV10-2, the J call TRBJ1-5; 9 nucleotides align to TRBD1. Trimming cost V 5 bases and J 3 bases; bases outside gene matches: 8. The CDR3 has 16 residues. Germline values: CDR1 WSHSY, CDR2 SAAADI. The CDR3 is CASSTDRDRVNQPQHF. The CDR3 bases are TGCGCCAGCAGTACCGACCGGGACAGGGTCAATCAGCCCCAGCATTTT.

V gene TRBV19 combines with J gene TRBJ1-5, with 8 bases fitting TRBD1. The germline CDR1 and CDR2 sequences are LNHDA and SQIVND (reference sequence). Trimming cost V 6 bases and J 8 bases; bases outside gene matches: 9. CDR3 size: 14 residues. CDR3 nucleotides: TGTGCCAGTAGGGACCCAGGGGGCCAGGAGCCCCAGCATTTT. Protein: CASRDPGGQEPQHF.

The rearrangement joins TRBV6-5 to TRBJ2-7; 9 bases align to TRBD2. The germline V gene encodes CDR1 MNHEY and CDR2 SVGAGI. V lost 6 bases, J lost 7 bases, and 7 bases stayed unmatched. CDR3 length equals 13 residues. CDR3 region: CASRSSGSEEQYF. CDR3 nucleotide sequence: TGTGCCAGCAGGAGTAGCGGGAGCGAGGAGCAGTACTTC.

The J gene is TRBJ2-7, the V gene TRBV10-1; 7 bases agree with TRBD1. Germline loops: CDR1 WNHNN, CDR2 SYGVQD (reference sequence). With V trimmed by 4 bases and J by 3 bases, 0 bases remained unmatched. This CDR3 comprises 12 residues. The CDR3: CASSGQGYEQYF. For the CDR3, the DNA is TGCGCCAGCAGTGGACAGGGCTACGAGCAGTACTTC.